This TCR beta chain comes out of a study of identical twins. All donors were healthy, and all were Caucasian. Unique molecular identifiers were present on the cDNA, and a universal primer site came from template switching. TCRdb redid the calling of the 5' RACE reads with MiXCR, one entry per CDR3 protein. Of hundreds of thousands of distinct CDR3 sequences in the sample, about a fifth were seen once. Trimming took 4 bases from V and 2 from J; bases not matched to a gene: 12. Looked up from germline, CDR1 is SGHRS and CDR2 is YFSETQ. The CDR3 totals 18 residues. The sample was also reused in another study, on yellow fever vaccine responses in identical twins.

The chain recombines TRBV5-1 with TRBJ2-2; 9 bases line up with TRBD1. Sequenced sample: CD4+ T cells sorted from blood. The TCR originated in a woman in her late teens or twenties in good health. The CDR3 DNA reads as TGCGCCAGCAGCCCGGGGACAGGGTCGCCCTTAAACACCGGGGAGCTGTTTTTT. Translating gives CASSPGTGSPLNTGELFF.